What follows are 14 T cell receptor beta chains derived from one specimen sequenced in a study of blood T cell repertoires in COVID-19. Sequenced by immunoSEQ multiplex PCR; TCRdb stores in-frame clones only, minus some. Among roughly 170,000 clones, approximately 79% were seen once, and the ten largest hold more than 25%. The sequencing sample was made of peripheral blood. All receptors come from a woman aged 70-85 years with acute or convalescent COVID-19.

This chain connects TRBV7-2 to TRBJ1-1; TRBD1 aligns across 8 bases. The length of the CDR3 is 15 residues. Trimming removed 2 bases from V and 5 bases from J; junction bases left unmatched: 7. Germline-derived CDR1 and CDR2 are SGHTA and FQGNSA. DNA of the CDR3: TGTGCCAGCAGCTTACGCCAGGGGGCAGGTACTGAAGCTTTCTTT. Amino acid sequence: CASSLRQGAGTEAFF.

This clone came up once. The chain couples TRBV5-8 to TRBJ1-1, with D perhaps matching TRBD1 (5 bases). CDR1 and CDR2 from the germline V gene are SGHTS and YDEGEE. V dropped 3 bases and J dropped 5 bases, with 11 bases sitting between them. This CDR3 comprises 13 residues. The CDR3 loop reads CASSSPGGTEAFF. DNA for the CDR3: TGTGCCAGCAGCTCACCTGGGGGGACTGAAGCTTTCTTT.

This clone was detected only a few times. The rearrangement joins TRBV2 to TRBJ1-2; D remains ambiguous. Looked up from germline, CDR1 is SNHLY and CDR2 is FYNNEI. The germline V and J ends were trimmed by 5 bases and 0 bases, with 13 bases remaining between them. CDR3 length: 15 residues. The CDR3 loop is CASSPNAETNYGYTF. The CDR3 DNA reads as TGTGCCAGCAGTCCTAACGCGGAAACTAACTATGGCTACACCTTC.

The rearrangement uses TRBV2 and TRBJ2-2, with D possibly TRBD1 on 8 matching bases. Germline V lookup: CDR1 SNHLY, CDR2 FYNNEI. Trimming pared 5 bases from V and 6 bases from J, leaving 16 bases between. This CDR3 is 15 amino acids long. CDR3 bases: TGTGCCAGCAGTATATACACAGGGGGGGCCGGGGAGCTGTTTTTT. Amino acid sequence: CASSIYTGGAGELFF. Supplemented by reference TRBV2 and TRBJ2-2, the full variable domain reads EPEVTQTPSHQVTQMGQEVILRCVPISNHLYFYWYRQILGQKVEFLVSFYNNEISEKSEIFDDQFSVERPDGSNFTLKIRSTKLEDSAMYFCASSIYTGGAGELFFGEGSRLTVL.

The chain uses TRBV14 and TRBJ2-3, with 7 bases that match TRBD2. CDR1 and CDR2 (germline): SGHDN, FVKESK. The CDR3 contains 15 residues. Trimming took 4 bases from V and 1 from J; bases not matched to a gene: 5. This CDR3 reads CASSRTSARTDTQYF. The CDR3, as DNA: TGTGCCAGCAGCCGCACTAGCGCGCGCACAGATACGCAGTATTTT. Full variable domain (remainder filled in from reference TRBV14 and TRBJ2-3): EAGVTQFPSHSVIEKGQTVTLRCDPISGHDNLYWYRRVMGKEIKFLLHFVKESKQDESGMPNNRFLAERTGGTYSTLKVQPAELEDSGVYFCASSRTSARTDTQYFGPGTRLTVL.

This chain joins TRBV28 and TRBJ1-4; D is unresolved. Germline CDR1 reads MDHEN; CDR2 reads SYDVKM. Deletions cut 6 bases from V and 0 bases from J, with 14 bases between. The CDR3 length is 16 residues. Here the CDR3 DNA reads TGTGCCAGCAGCCCGTACCCCGGGGCAACTAATGAAAAACTGTTTTTT. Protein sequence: CASSPYPGATNEKLFF.

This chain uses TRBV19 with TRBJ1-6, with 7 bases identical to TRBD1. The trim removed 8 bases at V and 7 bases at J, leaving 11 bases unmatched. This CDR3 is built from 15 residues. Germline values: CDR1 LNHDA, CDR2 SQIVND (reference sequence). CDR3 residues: CASSAAGQPNSPLHF. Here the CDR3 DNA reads TGTGCCAGTTCAGCTGCGGGACAGCCAAATTCACCCCTCCACTTT. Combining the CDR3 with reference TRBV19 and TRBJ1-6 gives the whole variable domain DGGITQSPKYLFRKEGQNVTLSCEQNLNHDAMYWYRQDPGQGLRLIYYSQIVNDFQKGDIAEGYSVSREKKESFPLTVTSAQKNPTAFYLCASSAAGQPNSPLHFGNGTRLTVT.

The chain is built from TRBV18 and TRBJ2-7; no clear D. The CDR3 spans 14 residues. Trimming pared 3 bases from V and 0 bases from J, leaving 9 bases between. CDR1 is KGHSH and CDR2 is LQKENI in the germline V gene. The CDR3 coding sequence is TGTGCCAGCTCACCCAACAGTCGCTCCTACGAGCAGTACTTC. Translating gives CASSPNSRSYEQYF. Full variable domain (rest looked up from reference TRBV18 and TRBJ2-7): NAGVMQNPRHLVRRRGQEARLRCSPMKGHSHVYWYRQLPEEGLKFMVYLQKENIIDESGMPKERFSAEFPKEGPSILRIQQVVRGDSAAYFCASSPNSRSYEQYFGPGTRLTVT.

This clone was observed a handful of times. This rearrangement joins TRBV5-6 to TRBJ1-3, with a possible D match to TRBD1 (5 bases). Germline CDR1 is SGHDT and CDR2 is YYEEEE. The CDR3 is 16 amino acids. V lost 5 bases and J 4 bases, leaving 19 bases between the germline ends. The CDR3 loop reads CASRKGQGLAGNTIYF. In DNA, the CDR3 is TGTGCCAGCAGGAAAGGACAAGGATTAGCCGGAAACACCATATATTTT. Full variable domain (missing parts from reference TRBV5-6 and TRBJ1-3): DAGVTQSPTHLIKTRGQQVTLRCSPKSGHDTVSWYQQALGQGPQFIFQYYEEEERQRGNFPDRFSGHQFPNYSSELNVNALLLGDSALYLCASRKGQGLAGNTIYFGEGSWLTVV.

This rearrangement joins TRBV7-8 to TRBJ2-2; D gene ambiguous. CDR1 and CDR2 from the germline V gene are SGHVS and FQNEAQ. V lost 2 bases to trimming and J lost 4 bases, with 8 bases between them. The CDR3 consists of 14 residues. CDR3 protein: CASSLLVSTGELFF. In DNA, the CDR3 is TGTGCCAGCAGCTTACTAGTAAGCACCGGGGAGCTGTTTTTT.

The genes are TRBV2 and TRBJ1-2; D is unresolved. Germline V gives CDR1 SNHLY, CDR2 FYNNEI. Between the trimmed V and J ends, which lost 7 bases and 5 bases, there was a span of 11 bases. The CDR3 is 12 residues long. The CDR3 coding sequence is TGTGCCAGCATGGTCGCAGATTATGGCTACACCTTC. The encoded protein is CASMVADYGYTF.

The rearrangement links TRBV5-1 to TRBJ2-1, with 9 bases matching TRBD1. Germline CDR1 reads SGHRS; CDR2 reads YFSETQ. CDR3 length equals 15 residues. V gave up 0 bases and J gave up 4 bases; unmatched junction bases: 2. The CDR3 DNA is TGCGCCAGCAGCTTGGTTGGGACAGGGTACAATGAGCAGTTCTTC. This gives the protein CASSLVGTGYNEQFF.

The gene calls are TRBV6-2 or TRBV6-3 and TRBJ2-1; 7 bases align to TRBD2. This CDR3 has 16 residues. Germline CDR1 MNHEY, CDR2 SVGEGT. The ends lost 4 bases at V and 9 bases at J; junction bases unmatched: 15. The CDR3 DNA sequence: TGTGCCAGCAGTTCTTTATCGGCTAGCGGAGCGGGTGAGCAGTTCTTC. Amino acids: CASSSLSASGAGEQFF.

The CDR3 coding sequence is TGTGCCACCAGTGATCGCAGGGGGATAGGGACTAGCGGGAGTTTGTCCTACAATGAGCAGTTCTTC. It translates to CATSDRRGIGTSGSLSYNEQFF. The chain is built from TRBV24-1 and TRBJ2-1; TRBD2 matches 14 bases. This CDR3 region has 22 residues. Trimming at V came to 3 bases and at J to 1 base, leaving 16 bases not matched to a gene. Germline CDR1 KGHDR, CDR2 SFDVKD.